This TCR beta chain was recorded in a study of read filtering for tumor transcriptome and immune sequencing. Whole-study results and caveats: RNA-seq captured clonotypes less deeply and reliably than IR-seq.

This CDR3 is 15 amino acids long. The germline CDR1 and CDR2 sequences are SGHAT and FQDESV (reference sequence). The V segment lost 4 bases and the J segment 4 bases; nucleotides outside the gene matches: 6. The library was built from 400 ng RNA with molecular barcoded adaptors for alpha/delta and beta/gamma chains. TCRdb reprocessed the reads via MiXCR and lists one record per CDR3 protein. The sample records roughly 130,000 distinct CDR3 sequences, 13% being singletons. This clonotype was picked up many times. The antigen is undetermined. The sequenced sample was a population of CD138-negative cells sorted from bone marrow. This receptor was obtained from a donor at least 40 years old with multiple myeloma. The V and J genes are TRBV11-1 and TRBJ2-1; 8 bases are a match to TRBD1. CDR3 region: CASSYRQGQYNEQFF. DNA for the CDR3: TGTGCCAGCAGCTACCGACAGGGGCAATACAATGAGCAGTTCTTC.